This T cell receptor (beta chain) is drawn from a study of graft-versus-host responses after intestinal transplantation. Looking at the study overall: The recipients all started with anti-thymocyte globulin induction and then took tacrolimus and steroids for 3 to 4 years. Study-wide results and limits: Graft-donor T cell macrochimerism coincided with high graft-versus-host to host-versus-graft clonal ratios in allografts. Early post-transplant HvG declines tracked with peak circulating GvH clone levels.

There are a few counts of this clone. Its cognate antigen is unknown. CDR1 is SNHLY and CDR2 is FYNNEI in the germline V gene. With 2 bases clipped from V and 2 bases from J, the junction kept 11 bases outside the gene matches. The CDR3 has 17 residues. This table comes from immunoSEQ multiplex PCR, and its TCRdb copy is limited to in-frame clones, with some not included. The data contain more than 65,000 clones, roughly 84% of them seen just once; the ten biggest clones take up about 0.4%. The sample in question was unstimulated CD4+ T cells sorted from spleen or lymph node cells, obtained before transplant. This clonotype was sampled from a human donor who was the organ donor for an intestinal transplant. V is TRBV2 and J is TRBJ1-1, with 7 nucleotides matching TRBD1. This CDR3 reads CASSELGGTATNTEAFF. Written as DNA, the CDR3 is TGTGCCAGCAGTGAATTAGGGGGGACAGCGACTAACACTGAAGCTTTCTTT.